The next 14 T cell receptor beta chains were all read from a single sample in a study of cytomegalovirus exposure and HLA in healthy donors. In the PCR, 60 Vbeta and 13 Jbeta primers were used. Libraries were prepared by immunoSEQ multiplex PCR; TCRdb keeps only in-frame clonotypes and omits some of them. The table lists over 130,000 clones, around four fifths of them singletons, with less than 1.5% in the top ten. The sequencing input was PBMCs. The origin of the receptors is a man aged 25-40 years in good health and CMV-seropositive.

The CDR3 coding sequence is TGTGCCAGCATCCTCTACAATGAGCAGTTCTTC. It translates to CASILYNEQFF. The chain uses TRBV28 and TRBJ2-1; D is unclear. The CDR3 has 11 amino acids. CDR1 is MDHEN and CDR2 is SYDVKM in the germline V gene. Trimming shortened V by 7 bases and J by 3 bases, and 4 bases separated the two germline ends.

J is TRBJ1-3 and V is TRBV28; weak D call: TRBD1 (5 bases). The V and J ends lost 6 bases and 4 bases respectively, with 19 bases between them. This CDR3 region has 16 residues. Germline CDR1 MDHEN, CDR2 SYDVKM. The CDR3 sequence is CASSSGGEGTGNTIYF. The CDR3 DNA is TGTGCCAGCAGCTCGGGGGGTGAGGGTACCGGAAACACCATATATTTT.

Points on this clone: The germline gene is not matched at one end of the junction; a read error may be the cause. The chain couples TRBV7-7 to TRBJ2-1; 9 bases agree with TRBD1. Germline V lookup: CDR1 SSHAT, CDR2 FNYEAQ (reference sequence). This CDR3 spans 17 amino acids. CDR3 region: CASSLVGGGDRANEQFF. The DNA for the CDR3 is TGTGCTAGCAGCTTAGTAGGAGGGGGGGACAGGGCCAATGAGCAGTTCTTC.

The J gene is TRBJ1-2, the V gene TRBV5-1; 7 nucleotides agree with TRBD1. Germline V gene sequence: CDR1 SGHRS, CDR2 YFSETQ. The J segment lost 8 bases and the V segment lost 5 bases, leaving 9 bases of the junction unmatched. The CDR3 sequence is 13 residues long. This CDR3 is CASSRGQDDGYTF. The CDR3 nucleotides are TGCGCCAGCAGTCGCGGACAGGATGACGGCTACACCTTC.

Only a few counts were recorded for this clone. This chain joins TRBV5-1 and TRBJ2-7; D remains unclear. CDR1 and CDR2 from the germline V gene are SGHRS and YFSETQ. Trimming pared 0 bases from V and 5 bases from J, leaving 12 bases between. The CDR3 extends over 14 amino acids. The CDR3 DNA reads as TGCGCCAGCAGCTTGGGGTCCCTTGAGAACGAGCAGTACTTC. Translating gives CASSLGSLENEQYF.

Many counts were recorded for this clone. The chain employs TRBV18 and TRBJ2-3; a possible D gene is TRBD1 (5 bases). Trimming left V 6 bases short and J 0 bases short, with 13 bases between. Germline CDR1 KGHSH, CDR2 LQKENI. The CDR3 length is 15 residues. The CDR3 spells CASSGADGSTDTQYF. The CDR3 DNA follows: TGTGCCAGCTCTGGGGCGGACGGTAGCACAGATACGCAGTATTTT.

The chain carries TRBV10-3 and TRBJ1-1; the D gene is possibly TRBD1 (6 bases). CDR3 length equals 14 residues. The V gene lost 3 bases and the J gene lost 0 bases, with 8 bases spanning the gap. Germline V lookup: CDR1 ENHRY, CDR2 SYGVKD. The DNA for the CDR3 is TGTGCCATCAGTGACCGGACAGTGAACACTGAAGCTTTCTTT. Translation gives CAISDRTVNTEAFF.

The chain couples TRBV6-4 to TRBJ1-1; D is ambiguous. V was cut by 2 bases and J by 4 bases, with 8 bases left in between. The CDR3 is 13 amino acids. Germline V gene lookup returns CDR1 MRHNA and CDR2 SNTAGT. The CDR3, as DNA: TGTGCCAGCAGTGACGGGAGTGGCACTGAAGCTTTCTTT. Protein: CASSDGSGTEAFF.

This clone has a handful of counts. This chain connects TRBV7-6 to TRBJ2-1; D is uncertain. In germline, CDR1 is SGHVS, CDR2 FNYEAQ. V was trimmed by 5 bases and J by 7 bases, leaving 6 bases between them. The CDR3 consists of 11 residues. Here the CDR3 DNA reads TGTGCCAGCAGCACGAGGAATGAGCAGTTCTTC. Its protein product is CASSTRNEQFF.

This chain links TRBV2 with TRBJ1-1; D gene ambiguous. CDR3 length equals 12 residues. Germline loops: CDR1 SNHLY, CDR2 FYNNEI. The V end was cut by 7 bases, the J end by 1 base, with 7 bases between. This CDR3 reads CASKAGNTEAFF. DNA of the CDR3: TGTGCCAGCAAAGCAGGGAACACTGAAGCTTTCTTT.

This clone was seen a single time. The chain recombines TRBV28 with TRBJ2-7, with TRBD1 matching over 8 bases. CDR3 length: 16 amino acids. Germline CDR1 MDHEN, CDR2 SYDVKM. The J segment lost 1 base and the V segment lost 5 bases, leaving 10 bases of the junction unmatched. CDR3 nucleotides: TGTGCCAGCAGTCTACCCGGGACAGGTAGTTCCTACGAGCAGTACTTC. Translated: CASSLPGTGSSYEQYF.

The V and J genes are TRBV9 and TRBJ2-1; 7 bases align to TRBD2. CDR3 length: 13 residues. The V segment lost 6 bases and the J segment 9 bases; nucleotides outside the gene matches: 9. Per germline, CDR1 SGDLS and CDR2 YYNGEE. The CDR3 is CASNPAGVGEQFF. The CDR3 DNA sequence: TGTGCCAGCAACCCTGCGGGGGTGGGTGAGCAGTTCTTC.

There are a few counts of this clone. The chain recombines TRBV5-5 with TRBJ1-4; 8 bases align to TRBD1. With V trimmed by 4 bases and J by 8 bases, 10 bases remained unmatched. Per germline, CDR1 SGHKS and CDR2 YYEKEE (reference sequence). The CDR3 totals 15 residues. CDR3: CASSAFRGHGEKLFF. CDR3 DNA: TGTGCCAGCAGCGCTTTCAGGGGGCATGGGGAAAAACTGTTTTTT.

The V gene is TRBV11-2, the J gene TRBJ2-7, with TRBD2 identical over 8 bases. The CDR3 has 17 amino acids. Germline CDR1 is SGHAT and CDR2 is FQNNGV. V lost 0 bases and J lost 0; bases outside the gene matches: 7. The chain's CDR3 is CASSLDQLAATSYEQYF. The CDR3 coding sequence is TGTGCCAGCAGCTTAGACCAACTAGCGGCAACCTCCTACGAGCAGTACTTC.